Listed below are T cell receptor beta chains from one sample, sequenced in a study of blood T cell repertoires in COVID-19. Clones were sequenced by immunoSEQ multiplex PCR, and TCRdb holds only the in-frame ones, with some missing. The top ten hold about 0.8% of the sample, which has approximately 170,000 clones, roughly 90% seen once. Sequencing was carried out using PBMCs or T cells enriched from blood (not recorded which). These receptors all stem from a woman in her late teens or twenties who had recovered from COVID-19. The CDR3 runs from the conserved cysteine through the conserved F or W. Each record gives: J gene, clone size, V gene, D gene, CDR3 DNA, CDR3 protein. D genes are given only for firm matches. Clone sizes are given selectively: once, few, many, or a class where the clone is expanded.

>TRBJ2-7|-|TRBV7-6|-
TGTGCCAGCAGCTTAGCACCCGGTTACGAGCAGTACTTC
CASSLAPGYEQYF
>TRBJ1-1|-|TRBV28|-
TGTGCCAGCAGTACCCCAGGGTGGGCCACTGAAGCTTTCTTT
CASSTPGWATEAFF
>TRBJ2-3|-|TRBV28|-
TGTGCCAGCAGTGGCCTGAGGGAGAGGGCCCCAGATACGCAGTATTTT
CASSGLRERAPDTQYF
>TRBJ2-3|-|TRBV15|TRBD1
TGTGCCACCAGTTCTACAGGGGAAACAGATACGCAGTATTTT
CATSSTGETDTQYF
>TRBJ2-1|-|TRBV28|-
TGTGCCAGCAGTCCAGACAGCTACTACAATGAGCAGTTCTTC
CASSPDSYYNEQFF
>TRBJ2-1|-|TRBV14|TRBD2
TGTGCCAGCAGCCATTATAGCGGGAGGGCCTCCTCCTACAATGAGCAGTTCTTC
CASSHYSGRASSYNEQFF
>TRBJ2-3|-|TRBV2|TRBD1
TGTGCCATCTTAGGGCGTGGGACAGGGGGTATTTCGGATACGCAGTATTTT
CAILGRGTGGISDTQYF
>TRBJ2-5|few|TRBV19|-
TGTGCCAGTAGTGTATCAACAGAAGAGACCCAGTACTTC
CASSVSTEETQYF
>TRBJ2-7|-|TRBV2|-
TGTGCCAGCAGTGACCAGGTAGGCGGGTCCTACGAGCAGTACTTC
CASSDQVGGSYEQYF
>TRBJ2-7|-|TRBV2|-
TGTGCCAGCAGTGAGTTCCCAGCGCCGGGCGAGCAGTACTTC
CASSEFPAPGEQYF
>TRBJ2-1|-|TRBV7-9|TRBD2
TGTGCCAGCAGCTTAGCGACTAGCGGGACCAATGAGCAGTTCTTC
CASSLATSGTNEQFF
>TRBJ2-3|-|TRBV5-4|TRBD2
TGTGCCAGCAGTCTGAGACTAGCGGAAAGCACAGATACGCAGTATTTT
CASSLRLAESTDTQYF
>TRBJ2-1|once|TRBV30|-
TGTGCCTGGAGTATTATGGGCCCAATCTACAATGAGCAGTTCTTC
CAWSIMGPIYNEQFF
>TRBJ1-1|few|TRBV5-8|TRBD1
TGTGCCAGCAGCCCCGGGACAGGGAGAAAGGAAGCTTTCTTT
CASSPGTGRKEAFF
>TRBJ2-1|-|TRBV7-9|TRBD1
TGTGCCAGCAATCCGGGGACAGGGAGCGCCTACAATGAGCAGTTCTTC
CASNPGTGSAYNEQFF